Listed below are T cell receptor beta chains from one sample, sequenced in a study of blood T cells in healthy people across ages. TCRdb used MiXCR to reprocess the 5' RACE reads, holding one entry per CDR3 protein. The data show roughly 550,000 distinct CDR3 sequences, with nearly 25% seen just once and 8.7% held by the top ten. These data also formed part of another study, on T cells of mothers and their children.

Sequencing was done on a sample of blood. The receptors come from a boy aged 5-17 years in good health. Each CDR3 is given with its conserved first and last residue. D genes are given only for firm matches. For some rows the clone size is stated as once, few or many, or as a class when expanded; others skip it.

TRBD1	-	TRBV27	TRBJ2-1	TGTGCCAGCAGTTTTCGGACAGGGAGCTCCTACAATGAGCAGTTCTTC	CASSFRTGSSYNEQFF
-	-	TRBV28	TRBJ2-7	TGTGCCAGCAGTGGCGGGATACGGGAGACCTACGAGCAGTACTTC	CASSGGIRETYEQYF
TRBD1	-	TRBV27	TRBJ2-5	TGTGCCAGCAGTCCACGACAGGGTCTCGGATACTTC	CASSPRQGLGYF
TRBD2	many	TRBV5-1	TRBJ2-3	TGCGCCAGCAGTCTCGTCGGGGGGAGTGTTCTAGATACGCAGTATTTT	CASSLVGGSVLDTQYF
TRBD1	few	TRBV29-1	TRBJ2-2	TGCAGCGCCCGTCCAACAGGGGCCGGGGAGCTGTTTTTT	CSARPTGAGELFF
-	few	TRBV24-1	TRBJ2-1	TGTGCCACCAGTGCCCCCTCGGCGAAGCCCAACGCGAATGAGCAGTTCTTC	CATSAPSAKPNANEQFF
TRBD1	-	TRBV2	TRBJ1-5	TGTGCCAGCAGTGGAGAAGGGGGCCCTCAGCCCCAGCATTTT	CASSGEGGPQPQHF
-	-	TRBV19	TRBJ1-5	TGTGCCGGGGGCTCGTGGCCCCAGCATTTT	CAGGSWPQHF
-	-	TRBV20-1	TRBJ2-3	TGCAGTGCTAGAGAGGGAAGTCCAGATACGCAGTATTTT	CSAREGSPDTQYF
TRBD2	-	TRBV20-1	TRBJ2-1	TGCAGTGCTAGAGATAGGCCTAGCGGGACGGCTGAGCAGTTCTTC	CSARDRPSGTAEQFF
TRBD2	few	TRBV28	TRBJ2-5	TGTGCCAGCAGTCGTTCCGGGACTAGCGTTGGGGGGGAGACCCAGTACTTC	CASSRSGTSVGGETQYF
-	-	TRBV3-1	TRBJ2-5	TGTGCCAGCAGCCAAATGGGGACCCAAGAGACCCAGTACTTC	CASSQMGTQETQYF
-	-	TRBV30	TRBJ1-6	TGTGCCTGGAGTTCGCCGTCCCCCGCATCACCCCTCCACTTT	CAWSSPSPASPLHF
-	-	TRBV15	TRBJ2-3	TGTGCCACCAGCACGTTGGGGCGGACACTTAGCACAGATACGCAGTATTTT	CATSTLGRTLSTDTQYF
-	few	TRBV25-1	TRBJ2-3	TGTGCCAGCAGTGAGCCCCCTGGGGGATCTACTAGCACAGATACGCAGTATTTT	CASSEPPGGSTSTDTQYF
-	few	TRBV7-7	TRBJ2-7	TGTGCTAGCAGCTTAAGGGACGGACTCTCCTACGAGCAGTACTTC	CASSLRDGLSYEQYF
TRBD1	few	TRBV7-8	TRBJ2-4	TGTGCCAGCAGCCCCCGGACAGGGAAAGACATTCAGTACTTC	CASSPRTGKDIQYF
-	-	TRBV28	TRBJ2-1	TGTGCCAGCAGTTTGAGTAGCAGATACAATGAGCAGTTCTTC	CASSLSSRYNEQFF
-	few	TRBV27	TRBJ2-3	TGTGCCAGCAGTTTAAATGTTCGCACAGATACGCAGTATTTT	CASSLNVRTDTQYF
TRBD2	-	TRBV29-1	TRBJ2-5	TGCAGCGTTGGTCGTTATTGGGAGCGGGGTGCTCAACAGACCCAGTACTTC	CSVGRYWERGAQQTQYF
-	-	TRBV20-1	TRBJ2-7	TGCAGTGCTAGGGACTTCTACGAGCAGTACTTC	CSARDFYEQYF
-	-	TRBV29-1	TRBJ2-2	TGCAGCGTTGTGGGAGAGGAGGTTACCGGGGAGCTGTTTTTT	CSVVGEEVTGELFF
-	-	TRBV20-1	TRBJ2-7	TGCAGTGTTAGTCGGGACGGGGTCTACGAGCAGTACTTC	CSVSRDGVYEQYF
-	-	TRBV27	TRBJ2-7	TGTGCCAGCAGTTTGGGTCAACTTAGCGACGAGCAGTACTTC	CASSLGQLSDEQYF
-	-	TRBV28	TRBJ1-3	TGTGCCAGCGGGCTCGGGACCTCTGGAAACACCATATATTTT	CASGLGTSGNTIYF
-	few	TRBV10-3	TRBJ2-3	TGTGCCATCAGTGAGTGGAGTAGCTCTCGCACAGATACGCAGTATTTT	CAISEWSSSRTDTQYF
-	-	TRBV29-1	TRBJ2-3	TGCAGCGTTGAAGAGGTGACAGTCACAGATACGCTGTATTTT	CSVEEVTVTDTLYF
-	few	TRBV27	TRBJ1-5	TGTGCCAGCAGTTTATCGGAGGCGGTTAATCAGCCCCAGCATTTT	CASSLSEAVNQPQHF
TRBD1	few	TRBV27	TRBJ2-7	TGTGCCAGCAGTTCCCGGACAGGGCTCTACGAGCAGTACTTC	CASSSRTGLYEQYF
-	-	TRBV20-1	TRBJ2-1	TGCAGTGCTAGAATTCGGGAGAGCTCCTACAATGAGCAGTTCTTC	CSARIRESSYNEQFF
-	-	TRBV2	TRBJ2-5	TGTGCCAGCAGTGACCGCGAAGGGGAGACCCAGTACTTC	CASSDREGETQYF
-	many	TRBV4-2	TRBJ2-1	TGTGCCAGCAGCCAAGAGGCGATCCAAGGGGAATGGGACAATGAGCAGTTCTTC	CASSQEAIQGEWDNEQFF
TRBD2	few	TRBV20-1	TRBJ2-7	TGCAGTGCTAGAGATGGGGCTAGCGGGACCTACGAGCAGTACTTC	CSARDGASGTYEQYF
-	few	TRBV4-3	TRBJ2-5	TGCGCCAGCAGCCTGCGGTTGTTTGAGACCCAGTACTTC	CASSLRLFETQYF